Listed here is a single T cell receptor beta chain. What it binds is not known. Germline values: CDR1 MNHNY, CDR2 SVGAGI (reference sequence). The length of the CDR3 is 16 residues. The ends lost 0 bases at V and 8 bases at J; junction bases unmatched: 9. The record originates from a study of cytomegalovirus exposure and HLA in healthy donors. Points from the study as a whole: Per published reports, the classifier diagnosed cytomegalovirus status with high specificity and sensitivity. The study listed some 160 cytomegalovirus-associated TCR beta chains.

Separation from the roughly 680-subject first cohort characterized the roughly 120-subject validation cohort, to which the donors belonged. Data came from immunoSEQ multiplex PCR; TCRdb stores just in-frame clones and leaves some out. Of 47,000 or so clones detected, roughly 92% appear once; the ten largest clones hold about 1.5%. The TCR sequence derives from a man aged 18 to 30 in good health and CMV-seronegative. The V gene is TRBV6-6, the J gene TRBJ2-1; 8 nucleotides align to TRBD1. Input material: PBMCs. The CDR3 DNA follows: TGTGCCAGCAGTTACTCGTTGGACAGGGAGCTTTATGAGCAGTTCTTC. It is translated as CASSYSLDRELYEQFF.